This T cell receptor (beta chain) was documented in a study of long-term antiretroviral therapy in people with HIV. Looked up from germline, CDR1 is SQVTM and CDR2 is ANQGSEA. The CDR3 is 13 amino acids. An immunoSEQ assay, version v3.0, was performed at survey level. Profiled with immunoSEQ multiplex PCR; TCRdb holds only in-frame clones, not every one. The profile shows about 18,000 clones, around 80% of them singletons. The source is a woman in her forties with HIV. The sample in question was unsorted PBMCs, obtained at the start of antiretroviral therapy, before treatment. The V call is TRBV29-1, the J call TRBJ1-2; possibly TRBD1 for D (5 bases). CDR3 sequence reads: CRAGRGEGYGYTF. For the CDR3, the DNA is TGCAGAGCCGGGCGGGGGGAGGGCTATGGCTACACCTTC. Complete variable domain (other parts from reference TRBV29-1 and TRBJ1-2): SAVISQKPSRDICQRGTSLTIQCQVDSQVTMMFWYRQQPGQSLTLIATANQGSEATYESGFVIDKFPISRPNLTFSTLTVSNMSPEDSSIYLCRAGRGEGYGYTFGSGTRLTVV.